This T cell receptor (beta chain) was sequenced in a study of blood T cells in healthy people across ages. General study findings and limits: Estimated diversity, derived from one million T cells, was regarded as an underestimate. Changes seen in expanded clonotypes were possibly confounded by donor CMV status left unknown.

The germline gives CDR1 LNHDA, CDR2 SQIVND (reference sequence). This CDR3 contains 13 residues. Next came a second PCR, run for about 7 to 12 cycles, which used a sample-barcoded 5' primer along with a J-beta primer mix. MiXCR, applied by TCRdb to the 5' RACE reads, yields one record per CDR3 protein. The sample shows roughly 550,000 distinct CDR3 sequences, around 24% of them seen only once. The study drew donors from healthy Caucasian individuals in Russia aged roughly 6 to 90. Notes on this clonotype: What it binds is not known. Relative to the germline gene, one junction end is altered; a read error may explain this.

These data were also reused for a study on T cells of mothers and their children.

The receptor comes from a boy younger than 18 in good health. This chain connects TRBV19 to TRBJ2-1; D is uncertain. The material sequenced was blood. The CDR3 sequence: CASTPTPYNEQFF. The CDR3, as DNA: TGCGCCAGTACCCCCACACCCTACAATGAGCAGTTCTTC.